The 2 T cell receptor beta chains below were found in one sample sequenced in a study of T cells in Graves' hyperthyroidism and ophthalmopathy. It was RNA transcripts that yielded the amplified TCR beta CDR3 regions. Initially, a first-round RT-PCR of the TCR CDR3 employed the HTBI primer set. TCRdb passed the multiplex PCR reads through MiXCR, listing each CDR3 protein once. The repertoire holds around 600,000 distinct CDR3 sequences, with approximately 14% as singletons. The material sequenced was blood. The origin of the receptors is a woman in her thirties with Graves' hyperthyroidism.

This clonotype was seen ten or more times. The chain employs TRBV6-6 and TRBJ2-2; perhaps TRBD2 as D (6 bases). This CDR3 contains 15 residues. V was pared by 0 bases and J by 5 bases, with 10 bases between. CDR1 is MNHNY, CDR2 SVGAGI, per germline (reference sequence). The CDR3 DNA sequence: TGTGCCAGCAGTTACTCCGGGGCGGGGACCGGGGAGCTGTTTTTT. As protein: CASSYSGAGTGELFF.

This clonotype occurred many times. The V call is TRBV28, the J call TRBJ2-7; maybe TRBD2 (5 bases). Germline V gene lookup returns CDR1 MDHEN and CDR2 SYDVKM. V lost 10 bases, J lost 1 base, and 17 bases lay in between. The CDR3 is made up of 14 amino acids. CDR3 protein: CANGVQTRSYEQYF. CDR3 DNA: TGTGCCAACGGGGTCCAGACCCGATCCTACGAGCAGTACTTC.